The 10 T cell receptor beta chains in this list originate from one sample, sequenced in a study of cytomegalovirus exposure and HLA in healthy donors (dated by TCRdb to about 2017). Libraries were built with the immunoSEQ multiplex PCR assay. For the multiplex PCR, a mixture combining 60 forward primers for TCR Vbeta segments and 13 reverse primers for TCR Jbeta segments was used. Drawn from immuneACCESS, this table holds only the in-frame rearrangements with V and J called that TCRdb kept. Clones are partly lost; checked studies trace under half to an unresolved V gene and leave the rest unexplained. Present in this sample are over 95,000 clones, 77% of which were seen just once. The top ten clonotypes cover approximately 11% of the sample. Sequencing was done on a sample of PBMCs. These receptors originate from a man between 40 and 49 years old in good health and CMV-seropositive.

V gene TRBV6-5 combines with J gene TRBJ2-7, with 8 bases identical to TRBD2. Germline assignment: CDR1 MNHEY and CDR2 SVGAGI. CDR3 size: 15 residues. V dropped 0 bases and J dropped 3; count of bases not matched to a gene: 4. The CDR3 nucleotides read TGTGCCAGCAGTTACTCGCGGGGGGTCCACTACGAGCAGTACTTC. It is translated as CASSYSRGVHYEQYF.

This sequence joins TRBV6-5 and TRBJ2-7; D may be TRBD2 (5 bases). The CDR3 is 15 amino acids. Germline CDR1 is MNHEY and CDR2 is SVGAGI. V was cut by 6 bases and J by 9 bases, with 24 bases left in between. DNA of the CDR3: TGTGCCAGCAGACCCCTGTCAGAACCTTATGCGGGGCAGTACTTC. Translated: CASRPLSEPYAGQYF.

This clone was observed a few times. The chain has TRBV7-2 and TRBJ1-2; the D gene is possibly TRBD1 (5 bases). CDR1 SGHTA and CDR2 FQGNSA come from the germline V gene. This CDR3 has 12 residues. V shed 2 bases and J shed 10 bases, with 11 bases lying between them. CDR3 sequence: CASSLSGGFYTF. The DNA for the CDR3 is TGTGCCAGCAGCTTATCGGGGGGATTCTACACCTTC.

The CDR3 protein is CASEQDRGYEQYF. The CDR3 nucleotides are TGTGCCAGCGAACAGGACAGGGGTTACGAGCAGTACTTC. The V call is TRBV6-6, the J call TRBJ2-7, with 9 bases fitting TRBD1. Germline values: CDR1 MNHNY, CDR2 SVGAGI (reference sequence). This CDR3 comprises 13 residues. With 8 bases clipped from V and 4 bases from J, the junction kept 6 bases outside the gene matches.

This clone was observed a single time. The V and J genes are TRBV9 and TRBJ2-5, with TRBD1 identical over 9 bases. Germline V gene lookup returns CDR1 SGDLS and CDR2 YYNGEE. The junction had 11 bases not matched to a gene; V was cut back by 4 bases and J by 4 bases. The CDR3 has 16 amino acids. The CDR3 sequence is CASSPAPHRGRETQYF. In DNA form, the CDR3 reads TGTGCCAGCAGCCCAGCCCCCCACAGGGGGCGAGAGACCCAGTACTTC.

The rearrangement uses TRBV4-3 and TRBJ2-3; 10 nucleotides align to TRBD2. The CDR3 has 16 amino acids. Germline V CDR1 and CDR2: LGHNA, YSLEER. J was trimmed by 9 bases and V by 1 base; bases with no gene match: 10. The CDR3: CASSQAQRGGQGTQYF. The CDR3, as DNA: TGCGCCAGCAGCCAAGCCCAGCGGGGGGGCCAGGGGACGCAGTATTTT.

The chain joins TRBV7-9 to TRBJ1-1, with TRBD1 as a possible D gene (5 bases). The germline V and J ends were trimmed by 5 bases and 4 bases, with 17 bases remaining between them. Germline CDR1 is SEHNR and CDR2 is FQNEAQ (reference sequence). The CDR3 contains 15 residues. This CDR3 is CASSHRRGGGTEAFF. DNA of the CDR3: TGTGCCAGCAGCCACCGACGCGGGGGTGGCACTGAAGCTTTCTTT. The variable domain in full, with the rest retrieved from reference TRBV7-9 and TRBJ1-1, is DTGVSQNPRHKITKRGQNVTFRCDPISEHNRLYWYRQTLGQGPEFLTYFQNEAQLEKSRLLSDRFSAERPKGSFSTLEIQRTEQGDSAMYLCASSHRRGGGTEAFFGQGTRLTVV.

The chain employs TRBV19 and TRBJ1-1; D not certain. CDR3 length: 12 residues. The germline V and J ends were trimmed by 2 bases and 6 bases, with 7 bases remaining between them. Germline V gives CDR1 LNHDA, CDR2 SQIVND (reference sequence). The CDR3 region has the DNA TGTGCCAGTAGTATACCCACACCTGAAGCTTTCTTT. Its protein is CASSIPTPEAFF.

The V gene is TRBV5-8, the J gene TRBJ2-7; D might be TRBD1 (6 bases). V lost 4 bases to trimming and J lost 3 bases, with 17 bases between them. The germline CDR1 and CDR2 sequences are SGHTS and YDEGEE. CDR3 size: 15 residues. CDR3 DNA sequence: TGTGCCAGCAGCAACAGGGCCAGTCTGATCTACGAGCAGTACTTC. This encodes CASSNRASLIYEQYF.

The chain combines TRBV2 with TRBJ2-1; 7 nucleotides match TRBD2. Trimming removed 10 bases from V and 7 bases from J; junction bases left unmatched: 13. CDR1 SNHLY and CDR2 FYNNEI come from the germline V gene. There are 14 residues in the CDR3. The CDR3: CATMRETDVNEQFF. The CDR3, as DNA: TGTGCCACGATGCGGGAGACAGATGTAAATGAGCAGTTCTTC. Filled out from reference TRBV2 and TRBJ2-1, the complete variable domain reads EPEVTQTPSHQVTQMGQEVILRCVPISNHLYFYWYRQILGQKVEFLVSFYNNEISEKSEIFDDQFSVERPDGSNFTLKIRSTKLEDSAMYFCATMRETDVNEQFFGPGTRLTVL.